The 22 T cell receptor beta chains given below trace back to one sample, sequenced in a study of post-analysis software for immune sequencing data. No antigens are known for them. Study-level findings and limits: Patients carried roughly 5 TRBV segments more frequently than controls did, and TRBV5-6, TRBV5-1 and TRBV20-1 were among them.

The authors incorporated unique molecular identifiers into the TCR beta cDNA libraries. TCRdb called the PCR reads again in MiXCR, with one record for every CDR3 protein. Among approximately 350,000 distinct CDR3 sequences listed, roughly 35% were seen once. The sample comprised blood. The receptors stem from a girl aged 5 to 17 with multiple sclerosis.

The chain employs TRBV6-5 and TRBJ1-2; 11 bases fit TRBD1. CDR1 and CDR2 from the germline V gene are MNHEY and SVGAGI. The CDR3 totals 14 residues. V lost 5 bases and J lost 7; bases outside the gene matches: 6. The CDR3 DNA sequence: TGTGCCAGCAGTGACGCCGGGACAGGGGGTGGCTACACCTTC. Translating gives CASSDAGTGGGYTF.

The V gene is TRBV29-1, the J gene TRBJ2-7, with D unresolved. Germline CDR1 is SQVTM and CDR2 is ANQGSEA. Between the trimmed V and J ends, which lost 4 bases and 2 bases, there was a span of 12 bases. CDR3 length: 13 amino acids. CDR3 DNA: TGCAGCGTTGCCCTGAGGCAGACCTACGAGCAGTACTTC. Protein product: CSVALRQTYEQYF.

This clonotype has just a few counts. The gene calls are TRBV5-1 and TRBJ1-1; TRBD1 might be the D (5 bases). This CDR3 contains 13 residues. V shed 4 bases and J shed 1 base, with 8 bases lying between them. Germline-derived CDR1 and CDR2 are SGHRS and YFSETQ. Here the CDR3 DNA reads TGCGCCAGCAGCGGTGGACAGAACACTGAAGCTTTCTTT. Translated: CASSGGQNTEAFF.

Only a few counts were recorded for this clonotype. The chain employs TRBV6-1 and TRBJ2-4, with 7 positions matching TRBD2. This CDR3 region has 19 residues. V shed 2 bases, J shed 1 base, and the junction held 14 bases outside the gene matches. CDR1 is MNHNS, CDR2 SASEGT, per germline. CDR3 amino acids: CASSEWAGDWGVAKNIQYF. The CDR3 nucleotides are TGTGCCAGCAGTGAATGGGCGGGGGACTGGGGGGTCGCCAAAAACATTCAGTACTTC.

In this sample, this clonotype turned up a few times. This chain links TRBV24-1 with TRBJ1-3; D perhaps matches TRBD1 (6 bases). CDR3 length: 15 amino acids. Germline V gene lookup returns CDR1 KGHDR and CDR2 SFDVKD. V gave up 4 bases and J gave up 4 bases, with 13 bases separating them. The CDR3 here is CATSDPAGDGNTIYF. In DNA, the CDR3 is TGTGCCACCAGTGACCCGGCAGGGGACGGAAACACCATATATTTT.

To note about this clonotype: The junction shows a germline mismatch at one end, possibly a read error. This chain joins TRBV20-1 and TRBJ1-2; TRBD1 matches at 9 bases. The length of the CDR3 is 14 residues. Germline V gene lookup returns CDR1 DFQATT and CDR2 SNEGSKA (reference sequence). CDR3 region: CSTRANRGRAGYTF. The CDR3 DNA follows: TGCAGTACTAGAGCGAACAGGGGGCGCGCTGGCTACACCTTC.

The V call is TRBV14, the J call TRBJ2-6; tentatively, D is TRBD2 (6 bases). The V end lost 0 bases, the J end lost 2 bases, and 14 bases lay between the germline ends. This CDR3 is built from 18 residues. Germline V CDR1 and CDR2: SGHDN, FVKESK. The CDR3, as DNA: TGTGCCAGCAGCCAAGATAAGACGCGGGGAACTGGGGCCAACGTCCTGACTTTC. Its translation: CASSQDKTRGTGANVLTF.

This chain uses TRBV20-1 with TRBJ1-1; TRBD1 agrees at 7 bases. Per the germline V gene, CDR1 is DFQATT and CDR2 is SNEGSKA (reference sequence). The CDR3 consists of 13 residues. The trim removed 5 bases at V and 0 bases at J, leaving 3 bases unmatched. In nucleotides, the CDR3 is TGCAGTGCTCCGACAGGGCTGAACACTGAAGCTTTCTTT. As protein: CSAPTGLNTEAFF.

As to this clonotype: Relative to the germline gene, one junction end is altered; a read error may explain this. The chain combines TRBV4-1 with TRBJ2-3, with a tentative D call TRBD2 (5 bases). The CDR3 consists of 12 residues. Germline CDR1 MGHRA, CDR2 YSYEKL. In DNA form, the CDR3 reads TGCGCCAGCTCGGGGTTTACAGATACGCGGTATTTT. This gives the protein CASSGFTDTRYF.

About this clonotype itself: At one of its ends the junction is not consistent with the germline gene, which may arise from a read error. The chain recombines TRBV6-5 with TRBJ2-5; 9 positions agree with TRBD2. The J call may be in error: the DNA end matches TRBJ2-7 better. Germline values: CDR1 MNHEY, CDR2 SVGAGI. This CDR3 is 15 amino acids long. CDR3 residues: CGSSFLTSGTYEQYF. Written as DNA, the CDR3 is TGTGGCAGCAGTTTTCTGACTAGCGGAACCTACGAGCAGTACTTC.

Of note for this clonotype: This may be a read error: a much more frequent sequence differs by one nucleotide. The J gene is TRBJ2-1, the V gene TRBV29-1, with 9 bases aligning to TRBD1. Trimming took 6 bases from V and 9 from J; bases not matched to a gene: 21. Germline CDR1 reads SQVTM; CDR2 reads ANQGSEA. The CDR3 spans 17 residues. CDR3 loop: CSVDNRWGQGSSSEQFF. The DNA for the CDR3 is TGCAGCGTCGACAACCGGTGGGGACAGGGTTCCTCAAGTGAGCAGTTCTTC.

The V call is TRBV13, the J call TRBJ1-2; weak D call: TRBD1 (5 bases). Trimming pared 4 bases from V and 5 bases from J, leaving 17 bases between. Looked up from germline, CDR1 is PRHDT and CDR2 is FYEKMQ (reference sequence). There are 15 residues in the CDR3. The CDR3 loop is CASSSGLEWGYGYTF. CDR3 coding DNA: TGTGCCAGCAGCTCCGGACTAGAATGGGGGTATGGCTACACCTTC.

This rearrangement joins TRBV5-1 to TRBJ2-1, with TRBD1 matching 7 bases. V lost 3 bases, J lost 6 bases, and 6 bases stayed unmatched. This CDR3 has 14 residues. CDR1 SGHRS and CDR2 YFSETQ come from the germline V gene. The DNA for the CDR3 is TGCGCCAGCAGCTCGGGACAGACAAGCAATGAGCAGTTCTTC. Amino acid sequence: CASSSGQTSNEQFF.

The V call is TRBV11-2, the J call TRBJ1-6; D is undetermined. Germline lookup yields CDR1 SGHAT and CDR2 FQNNGV. The V end was cut by 5 bases, the J end by 10 bases, with 9 bases between. The CDR3 has 12 amino acids. The chain's CDR3 is CASSESQSPLHF. CDR3 coding DNA: TGTGCCAGCAGCGAATCTCAGTCACCCCTCCACTTT.

The chain uses TRBV20-1 and TRBJ2-7; 10 bases fit TRBD1. Germline assignment: CDR1 DFQATT and CDR2 SNEGSKA (reference sequence). The CDR3 runs to 15 residues. The ends lost 0 bases at V and 2 bases at J; junction bases unmatched: 4. The CDR3 protein is CSARDQDRGTYEQYF. CDR3 coding DNA: TGCAGTGCTAGAGATCAGGACAGGGGGACCTACGAGCAGTACTTC.

In this sample, this clonotype turned up a few times. The chain combines TRBV20-1 with TRBJ2-3; 7 bases agree with TRBD1. Looked up from germline, CDR1 is DFQATT and CDR2 is SNEGSKA (reference sequence). The CDR3 is made up of 15 amino acids. V trimming: 3 bases; J trimming: 0 bases; junction bases outside the gene matches: 6. The CDR3 DNA sequence: TGCAGTGCTAGGGGGGACAGCCCTAGCACAGATACGCAGTATTTT. It is translated as CSARGDSPSTDTQYF.

The chain combines TRBV9 with TRBJ2-3; D call uncertain. Trimming left V 0 bases short and J 2 bases short, with 7 bases between. In germline, CDR1 is SGDLS, CDR2 YYNGEE. CDR3 length: 14 residues. This chain's CDR3 is CASSVVGDTDTQYF. The CDR3 DNA sequence: TGTGCCAGCAGCGTAGTAGGAGACACAGATACGCAGTATTTT. The whole variable domain, filled in from reference TRBV9 and TRBJ2-3, reads DSGVTQTPKHLITATGQRVTLRCSPRSGDLSVYWYQQSLDQGLQFLIQYYNGEERAKGNILERFSAQQFPDLHSELNLSSLELGDSALYFCASSVVGDTDTQYFGPGTRLTVL.

There are a few counts of this clonotype. The rearrangement uses TRBV9 and TRBJ2-1, with 10 nucleotides matching TRBD2. This CDR3 region has 15 residues. Germline assignment: CDR1 SGDLS and CDR2 YYNGEE. V gave up 0 bases and J gave up 9 bases; unmatched junction bases: 6. CDR3 residues: CASSVVPSGGIEQFF. CDR3 bases: TGTGCCAGCAGCGTAGTTCCTAGCGGGGGAATTGAGCAGTTCTTC. Full variable domain (missing parts from reference TRBV9 and TRBJ2-1): DSGVTQTPKHLITATGQRVTLRCSPRSGDLSVYWYQQSLDQGLQFLIQYYNGEERAKGNILERFSAQQFPDLHSELNLSSLELGDSALYFCASSVVPSGGIEQFFGPGTRLTVL.

The rearrangement links TRBV6-1 to TRBJ2-3; unclear D gene. CDR1 and CDR2 from the germline V gene are MNHNS and SASEGT. The CDR3 contains 14 residues. V was pared by 3 bases and J by 6 bases, with 13 bases between. CDR3 amino acids: CASSEQASTDTQYF. The DNA of the CDR3 is TGTGCCAGCAGTGAGCAGGCGTCGACGGATACGCAGTATTTT.

This clonotype has more than one count but fewer than ten. V is TRBV4-3 and J is TRBJ2-7; TRBD2 matches 8 bases. The CDR3 has 16 amino acids. J was trimmed by 4 bases and V by 1 base; bases with no gene match: 9. Looked up from germline, CDR1 is LGHNA and CDR2 is YSLEER. The CDR3 nucleotides are TGCGCCAGCAGCCAAGGTAGTAGCGGGGATCAATACGAGCAGTACTTC. This sequence encodes CASSQGSSGDQYEQYF.

This clonotype was picked up a small number of times. This chain links TRBV2 with TRBJ2-1; D call uncertain. CDR3 length: 15 residues. The V end was cut by 5 bases, the J end by 6 bases, with 17 bases between. Germline V CDR1 and CDR2: SNHLY, FYNNEI. The CDR3 bases are TGTGCCAGCAGTATAGTATCGGCTACTCCCAATGAGCAGTTCTTC. Encoded protein: CASSIVSATPNEQFF.

The V gene is TRBV6-6, the J gene TRBJ2-7; D gene uncertain. In germline, CDR1 is MNHNY, CDR2 SVGAGI (reference sequence). The CDR3 runs to 12 residues. The germline V and J ends were trimmed by 6 bases and 1 base, with 7 bases remaining between them. The CDR3 is CASSLKSYEQYF. The CDR3 bases are TGTGCCAGCAGCTTGAAGTCCTACGAGCAGTACTTC.